This entry concerns a single TCR beta chain. Antigen unknown. The source of the sample is a study of graft-versus-host responses after intestinal transplantation. Study details: Every transplant recipient was induced with anti-thymocyte globulin, then maintained on tacrolimus and steroids for 2 to 3 years.

This CDR3 has 14 amino acids. The ends were cut back, 3 bases at V and 3 bases at J, with 12 bases in the middle. Germline values: CDR1 SQVTM, CDR2 ANQGSEA. The method was immunoSEQ multiplex PCR; TCRdb's version includes in-frame clones alone and lacks a portion of them. The repertoire holds 50,000 or so clones, with 85% to 95% as singletons. This chain joins TRBV29-1 and TRBJ2-1; D is possibly TRBD1 (5 bases). This TCR was sampled from a human donor who was the organ donor for an intestinal transplant. The sample was unstimulated CD4+ T cells sorted from spleen or lymph node cells, taken before transplant. Written as DNA, the CDR3 is TGCAGCGTTGAGACCTCACAGGACTACAATGAGCAGTTCTTC. Protein sequence: CSVETSQDYNEQFF.